The clone carrying this T cell receptor beta chain occurred a few times. TCRdb independently ran MiXCR on the 5' RACE reads; one entry per CDR3 protein. This table holds 430,000 or so distinct CDR3 sequences, 20% to 25% found once. This entry is derived from a study of identical twins. J was trimmed by 3 bases and V by 7 bases; bases with no gene match: 5. This CDR3 is built from 14 residues. CDR1 and CDR2 from the germline V gene are SNHLY and FYNNEI. With no exceptions, donors were healthy Caucasians. This same sample was also part of a study on T cells expressing NK-cell markers. In that study: Unclear, still, was the HCMV specificity of the expanded NKG2C+ T cell clones.

Sequencing was performed on CD4+ T cells sorted from blood. The chain has TRBV2 and TRBJ2-3, with TRBD1 matching 9 bases. This TCR came from a woman under 30 in good health. CDR3 DNA: TGTGCCAGCATGAGACAGGGGGGGACAGATACGCAGTATTTT. Residues: CASMRQGGTDTQYF.